The T cell receptor beta chain described here comes from a study of T-cell reconstitution after alpha-beta-depleted transplantation in children. Preparation of the TCRbeta library used unique molecular identifiers. TCRdb re-derived calls from the PCR reads in MiXCR, one entry per CDR3 protein. The sample yields approximately 640,000 distinct CDR3 sequences, 16% seen once. This clonotype came up a few times. This TCR came from a human donor who donated a stem cell graft to a child with acute myeloid leukemia. This material consisted of PBMCs from the stem cell graft donor, taken from the stem cell graft.

The CDR3 is CASSQGGDAGNTIYF. CDR3 nucleotide sequence: TGCGCCAGCAGCCAAGGGGGGGACGCCGGAAACACCATATATTTT. The chain uses TRBV4-3 and TRBJ1-3; a weak D match, TRBD1 (5 bases). This CDR3 region has 15 residues. V lost 1 base and J lost 4, with 11 bases in between. Germline values: CDR1 LGHNA, CDR2 YSLEER.